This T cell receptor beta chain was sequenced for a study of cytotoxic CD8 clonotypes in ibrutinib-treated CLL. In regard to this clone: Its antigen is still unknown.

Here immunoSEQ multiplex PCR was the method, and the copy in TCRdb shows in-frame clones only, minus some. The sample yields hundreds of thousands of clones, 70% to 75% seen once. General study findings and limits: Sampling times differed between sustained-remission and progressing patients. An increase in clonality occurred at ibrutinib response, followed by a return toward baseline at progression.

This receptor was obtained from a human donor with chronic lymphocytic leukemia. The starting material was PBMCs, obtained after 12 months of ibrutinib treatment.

The CDR3 spells CASSEGGSRREQFF. In nucleotides, the CDR3 is TGTGCCAGCAGTGAAGGGGGCTCCCGACGGGAGCAGTTCTTC. V is TRBV6-1 and J is TRBJ2-1; tentative D call: TRBD1 (5 bases). Germline V gene data show CDR1 as MNHNS and CDR2 as SASEGT. The CDR3 is 14 residues long. Trimming shortened V by 1 base and J by 10 bases, and 14 bases separated the two germline ends.